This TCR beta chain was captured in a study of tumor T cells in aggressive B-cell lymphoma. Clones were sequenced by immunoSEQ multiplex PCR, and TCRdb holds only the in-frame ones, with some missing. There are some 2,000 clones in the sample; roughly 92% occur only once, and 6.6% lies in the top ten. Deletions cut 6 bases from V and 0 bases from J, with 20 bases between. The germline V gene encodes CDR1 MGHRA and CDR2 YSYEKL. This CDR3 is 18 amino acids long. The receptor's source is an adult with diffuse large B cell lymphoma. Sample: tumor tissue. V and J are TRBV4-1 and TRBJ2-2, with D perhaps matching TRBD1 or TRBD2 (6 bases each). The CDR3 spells CASSQLAVGATNTGELFF. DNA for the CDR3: TGCGCCAGCAGTCAACTAGCCGTGGGGGCCACGAACACCGGGGAGCTGTTTTTT.